This TCR beta chain originates from a study of CD8 T cells in Susac syndrome. Germline CDR1 and CDR2: SGDLS and YYNGEE. The CDR3 has 14 amino acids. Trimming shortened V by 4 bases and J by 4 bases, and 14 bases separated the two germline ends. RNA was extracted with the RNeasy kit, and a quantity of roughly 0.45 to 1 ug was reverse transcribed using random hexamers. The immunoSEQ assay covered 54 Vbeta and 13 Jbeta segments for CDR3. Via MiXCR, TCRdb re-called the immunoSEQ multiplex PCR reads, giving one row per CDR3 protein. Seen here are 180,000 or so distinct CDR3 sequences, roughly 96% observed once, and the top ten hold approximately 0.094%. High-throughput TCR beta sequencing covered peripheral CD8+ and CD4+ T cells. Controls comprised healthy donors matched for age and sex. TEMRA cells were FACS-enriched, and CD8+ and CD4+ T cells were isolated negatively.

Sequencing was performed on CD4+ T cells from PBMCs. This chain joins TRBV9 and TRBJ1-2; no firm D call. The source is a human donor in good health. The chain's CDR3 is CASSPAGEIYGYTF. The CDR3 coding sequence is TGTGCCAGCAGCCCGGCGGGTGAAATCTATGGCTACACCTTC. Variable domain in full (rest from reference TRBV9 and TRBJ1-2): DSGVTQTPKHLITATGQRVTLRCSPRSGDLSVYWYQQSLDQGLQFLIQYYNGEERAKGNILERFSAQQFPDLHSELNLSSLELGDSALYFCASSPAGEIYGYTFGSGTRLTVV.